A selection of T cell receptor beta chains follows, all from one sample in a study of T cells in Graves' hyperthyroidism and ophthalmopathy. TCRdb fed the multiplex PCR reads into MiXCR, producing one record per CDR3 protein. Among about 360,000 distinct CDR3 sequences listed, under 15% were seen once. The source material was blood. These receptors all come from a woman between 18 and 29 years old with Graves' hyperthyroidism. Each CDR3 is given with its conserved first and last residue. Fields, in order: V gene, J gene, CDR3 protein.

V gene: TRBV16
J gene: TRBJ1-5
CDR3 protein: CASSQSGIGKSLLEHF

V gene: TRBV28
J gene: TRBJ1-2
CDR3 protein: CASSLGTFTNYGYTF

V gene: TRBV6-1
J gene: TRBJ1-4
CDR3 protein: CASRTPGQGRSTNEKLFF

V gene: TRBV15
J gene: TRBJ1-3
CDR3 protein: CATSRDPGRISGNTIYF

V gene: TRBV14
J gene: TRBJ1-3
CDR3 protein: CASSHRGSSGNTIYF

V gene: TRBV7-2
J gene: TRBJ2-5
CDR3 protein: CASSLARAGVGETQYF

V gene: TRBV7-9
J gene: TRBJ2-3
CDR3 protein: CASSHPTGQDTQYF

V gene: TRBV5-6
J gene: TRBJ1-5
CDR3 protein: CASSFGPGSNQPQHF

V gene: TRBV28
J gene: TRBJ2-7
CDR3 protein: CASSLGPSYEQYF

V gene: TRBV20-1
J gene: TRBJ2-5
CDR3 protein: CSASLLDPESGDRETQYF

V gene: TRBV2
J gene: TRBJ2-7
CDR3 protein: CASSPDTFLVEQYF

V gene: TRBV20-1
J gene: TRBJ2-7
CDR3 protein: CSASKAGNEQYF

V gene: TRBV19
J gene: TRBJ1-1
CDR3 protein: CASSPFARGGTEAFF

V gene: TRBV5-1
J gene: TRBJ1-1
CDR3 protein: CASTSGTGDTEAFF

V gene: TRBV12-3/TRBV12-4
J gene: TRBJ1-1
CDR3 protein: CASSLVGANTEAFF

V gene: TRBV7-3
J gene: TRBJ2-3
CDR3 protein: CASSSRDSPDTQYF

V gene: TRBV12-3/TRBV12-4
J gene: TRBJ2-1
CDR3 protein: CASSLYDNEQFF

V gene: TRBV5-4
J gene: TRBJ2-7
CDR3 protein: CASSRRGGQSSYEQYF

V gene: TRBV24-1
J gene: TRBJ1-5
CDR3 protein: CATGGGRGSNQPQHF

V gene: TRBV10-3
J gene: TRBJ2-7
CDR3 protein: CAISESGSEQLQYF

V gene: TRBV2
J gene: TRBJ1-2
CDR3 protein: CASTPAGTGNQPNYGYTF

V gene: TRBV29-1
J gene: TRBJ2-2
CDR3 protein: CSVAGPPLFNTGELFF

V gene: TRBV7-9
J gene: TRBJ2-1
CDR3 protein: CASSQGTSGIDEQFF

V gene: TRBV18
J gene: TRBJ2-7
CDR3 protein: CASSPPGIRGDEQYF

V gene: TRBV27
J gene: TRBJ2-4
CDR3 protein: CASSLSRAYIQYF

V gene: TRBV7-2
J gene: TRBJ2-7
CDR3 protein: CASSLGSGVSEQYF

V gene: TRBV28
J gene: TRBJ2-3
CDR3 protein: CASSFFGTTGGTDTQYF

V gene: TRBV29-1
J gene: TRBJ2-1
CDR3 protein: CSVGGTSGTFHEQFF

V gene: TRBV5-1
J gene: TRBJ2-2
CDR3 protein: CASSLAGRNTGELFF

V gene: TRBV11-2
J gene: TRBJ2-1
CDR3 protein: CASSYPGGRDEQFF

V gene: TRBV29-1
J gene: TRBJ2-3
CDR3 protein: CSVFEGATDTQYF

V gene: TRBV11-2
J gene: TRBJ2-7
CDR3 protein: CASCPTVLKSGQYF

V gene: TRBV18
J gene: TRBJ2-2
CDR3 protein: CASSPQDPRNTGELFF

V gene: TRBV18
J gene: TRBJ1-4
CDR3 protein: CASSPNGEKLFF

V gene: TRBV28
J gene: TRBJ2-5
CDR3 protein: CASMRGVQETQYF

V gene: TRBV3-1
J gene: TRBJ1-2
CDR3 protein: CASSPRTRDYGYTF

V gene: TRBV28
J gene: TRBJ1-2
CDR3 protein: CASRVTMFNYGYTF

V gene: TRBV11-3
J gene: TRBJ2-1
CDR3 protein: CASSRTSGSGNGQFF